A selection of T cell receptor beta chains follows, all from one sample in a study of T cell responses to AZD1222 COVID-19 vaccine. Profiling relied on immunoSEQ multiplex PCR, and the TCRdb table lists in-frame clones only, not all of them. The data contain roughly 150,000 clones, more than 70% of them singletons. Here the sequenced sample was peripheral blood, taken on day 0 of AZD1222 vaccination. The source is an adult in good health. CDR3s include the opening cysteine and the closing phenylalanine or tryptophan. The D gene is left open where the match is weak. Clone size appears in some rows only: once, few, many, or a class for an expanded clone.

clone size,D gene,V gene,J gene,CDR3 protein,CDR3 DNA
-,-,TRBV2,TRBJ2-5,CASSWLGETQYF,TGTGCCAGCAGTTGGCTAGGAGAGACCCAGTACTTC
-,-,TRBV5-4,TRBJ1-2,CASSSPGALSAYGYTF,TGTGCCAGCAGCTCCCCGGGGGCCTTGTCAGCCTATGGCTACACCTTC
-,-,TRBV6-5,TRBJ1-1,CASSYRSTEAFF,TGTGCCAGTTCCTATAGGAGCACTGAAGCTTTCTTT
-,TRBD1,TRBV10-3,TRBJ2-5,CAISGESGTGALQETQYF,TGTGCCATCAGCGGAGAATCCGGGACAGGGGCCCTCCAAGAGACCCAGTACTTC
-,-,TRBV19,TRBJ1-6,CASSKNQGIVTNSPLHF,TGTGCCAGTAGTAAGAACCAGGGGATCGTCACTAATTCACCCCTCCACTTT
-,-,TRBV18,TRBJ1-5,CASSLQGIDQPQHF,TGTGCCAGCTCACTACAGGGAATCGATCAGCCCCAGCATTTT
-,-,TRBV6-2/TRBV6-3,TRBJ2-3,CASSYSKGGADTQYF,TGTGCCAGCAGTTACTCGAAAGGAGGAGCAGATACGCAGTATTTT
-,-,TRBV7-2,TRBJ1-1,CASSLGGSGKGTEAFF,TGTGCCAGCAGCTTAGGCGGCTCAGGGAAGGGGACTGAAGCTTTCTTT
once,-,TRBV11-3,TRBJ1-1,CASSDDSSSEAFF,TGTGCCAGCAGCGACGACTCGAGCAGTGAAGCTTTCTTT
-,TRBD1,TRBV7-9,TRBJ1-2,CASSPGQGVGGYTF,TGTGCCAGCAGCCCCGGACAGGGGGTGGGAGGCTACACCTTC
-,-,TRBV24-1,TRBJ2-2,CATSDSDRHAGELFF,TGTGCCACCAGTGATTCCGACAGGCATGCCGGGGAGCTGTTTTTT
-,-,TRBV7-6,TRBJ2-5,CASSPGTPRPQETQYF,TGTGCCAGCAGCCCTGGGACTCCCCGGCCCCAAGAGACCCAGTACTTC
-,-,TRBV28,TRBJ2-5,CASSLLGQQETQYF,TGTGCCAGCAGTTTATTGGGACAACAAGAGACCCAGTACTTC
-,-,TRBV2,TRBJ1-5,CASNSPGQPQHF,TGTGCCAGCAACAGCCCCGGTCAGCCCCAGCATTTT
-,-,TRBV6-5,TRBJ1-1,CASNQGGDTEAFF,TGTGCCAGCAACCAGGGTGGGGACACTGAAGCTTTCTTT
-,TRBD2,TRBV3-1/TRBV3-2,TRBJ2-5,CASSTSGGRETQYF,TGTGCCAGCAGCACAAGCGGGGGGAGGGAGACCCAGTACTTC
-,-,TRBV27,TRBJ2-3,CASSFYSDGDTQYF,TGTGCCAGCAGTTTTTATTCTGATGGCGATACGCAGTATTTT
-,-,TRBV6-2/TRBV6-3,TRBJ1-5,CASSWGSDSSPQHF,TGTGCCAGCAGTTGGGGGTCAGATTCATCGCCCCAGCATTTT
-,-,TRBV29-1,TRBJ2-3,CSVASPSTDTQYF,TGCAGCGTTGCATCACCTAGCACAGATACGCAGTATTTT
-,TRBD1,TRBV7-6,TRBJ2-5,CASSQAGTGGKTQYF,TGTGCCAGCAGTCAGGCCGGGACAGGGGGAAAGACCCAGTACTTC